These 7 T cell receptor beta chains were all obtained from the same sample, sequenced in a study of beta chain features in type 1 diabetes. The authors reverse transcribed all of the isolated RNA, so sequencing captured expressed TCRB transcripts. Data came from immunoSEQ multiplex PCR; TCRdb stores just in-frame clones and leaves some out. The table includes about 130,000 clones, nearly 9.5% detected once. Sequencing input: central memory CD4+ T cells from blood. The receptors were gathered from a man younger than 30 in good health.

The chain links TRBV6-6 to TRBJ2-1; tentatively, D is TRBD2 (6 bases). Trimming cost V 3 bases and J 4 bases, with 13 bases left between them. The CDR3 length is 15 residues. Germline V gives CDR1 MNHNY, CDR2 SVGAGI (reference sequence). CDR3 nucleotide sequence: TGTGCCAGCAGTTATCGATCCAGCGGGTACAATGAGCAGTTCTTC. This gives the protein CASSYRSSGYNEQFF.

This clone was counted a few times. The gene calls are TRBV5-4 and TRBJ1-2, with D maybe TRBD1 (5 bases). The V and J ends lost 4 bases and 6 bases respectively, with 22 bases between them. CDR1 SGHNT and CDR2 YYREEE come from the germline V gene (reference sequence). The CDR3 has 16 residues. CDR3 protein: CASSLGEATQDHGYTF. Here the CDR3 DNA reads TGTGCCAGCAGCCTGGGGGAGGCAACACAGGATCATGGCTACACCTTC.

A few counts support this clone. V is TRBV5-1 and J is TRBJ2-3; D not resolved. Deletions cut 2 bases from V and 7 bases from J, with 11 bases between. The CDR3 is made up of 13 amino acids. From germline, CDR1 is SGHRS and CDR2 YFSETQ. CDR3 sequence: CASSFGGAHTQYF. CDR3 in DNA: TGCGCCAGCAGCTTCGGCGGCGCACATACGCAGTATTTT.

This clone has just a few counts. The V call is TRBV7-8, the J call TRBJ2-1; 7 positions match TRBD1. With 6 bases clipped from V and 5 bases from J, the junction kept 4 bases outside the gene matches. Per the germline V gene, CDR1 is SGHVS and CDR2 is FQNEAQ. The CDR3 totals 13 residues. This chain's CDR3 is CASRRTGDNEQFF. The DNA of the CDR3 is TGTGCCAGCAGACGAACAGGGGACAATGAGCAGTTCTTC. The entire variable domain, with the rest obtained from reference TRBV7-8 and TRBJ2-1, is as follows: GAGVSQSPRYKVAKRGQDVALRCDPISGHVSLFWYQQALGQGPEFLTYFQNEAQLDKSGLPSDRFFAERPEGSVSTLKIQRTQQEDSAVYLCASRRTGDNEQFFGPGTRLTVL.

This clone was seen more than once but under ten times. V and J are TRBV4-3 and TRBJ1-4, with D hard to call. The CDR3 length is 14 residues. Trimming stripped 3 bases from V and 4 bases from J, with 9 bases between. Germline lookup yields CDR1 LGHNA and CDR2 YSLEER. CDR3 sequence reads: CASSHTGDNEKLFF. For the CDR3, the DNA is TGCGCCAGCAGCCACACGGGAGATAATGAAAAACTGTTTTTT.

The V call is TRBV12-5, the J call TRBJ2-1; 7 bases align to TRBD2. There are 13 residues in the CDR3. Germline loops: CDR1 LGHNT, CDR2 FRNRAP. V was clipped by 6 bases and J by 9 bases; unmatched bases: 8. CDR3 amino acids: CASGLREGREQFF. The CDR3 nucleotides are TGTGCTAGTGGCTTGAGGGAGGGACGTGAGCAGTTCTTC.

The V and J genes are TRBV6-1 and TRBJ1-5; D remains ambiguous. CDR3 length equals 13 residues. Germline lookup yields CDR1 MNHNS and CDR2 SASEGT. Trimming removed 2 bases from V and 7 bases from J, with 9 bases in between. CDR3 in amino acids: CASSELLGQPQHF. DNA of the CDR3: TGTGCCAGCAGTGAACTCTTGGGCCAGCCCCAGCATTTT.